A single sample gave rise to the 27 T cell receptor beta chains below, sequenced in a study of blood T cell repertoires in COVID-19. The protocol was immunoSEQ multiplex PCR, while the TCRdb copy is restricted to in-frame clones and leaves out a portion. The sample lists approximately 220,000 clones; approximately 90% were seen once. What was sequenced was PBMCs or T cells enriched from blood (not recorded which). The receptors were gathered from a woman in her twenties or thirties who had recovered from COVID-19.

V and J are TRBV5-5 and TRBJ1-2, with 9 bases identical to TRBD1. J lost 4 bases, V lost 4 bases, and 5 bases had no gene match. The CDR3 extends over 14 amino acids. Germline CDR1 and CDR2: SGHKS and YYEKEE (reference sequence). CDR3 nucleotide sequence: TGTGCCAGCAGCGGAACAGGGGGCCCCTATGGCTACACCTTC. Protein: CASSGTGGPYGYTF.

This chain connects TRBV2 to TRBJ1-2; D remains unclear. The V end lost 7 bases, the J end lost 4 bases, and 13 bases lay between the germline ends. This CDR3 spans 13 amino acids. Germline assignment: CDR1 SNHLY and CDR2 FYNNEI. The CDR3 here is CASISTLLYGYTF. In DNA form, the CDR3 reads TGTGCCAGCATCTCAACCTTACTCTATGGCTACACCTTC.

The chain employs TRBV29-1 and TRBJ1-1, with D unresolved. CDR1 and CDR2 (germline): SQVTM, ANQGSEA. This CDR3 contains 15 residues. The ends were cut back, 3 bases at V and 1 base at J, with 15 bases in the middle. The DNA for the CDR3 is TGCAGCGTTGATATGCCGGGGTTGGAGAACACTGAAGCTTTCTTT. Protein sequence: CSVDMPGLENTEAFF.

Only a few counts were recorded for this clone. Here the CDR3 DNA reads TGTGCCAGCTCACGCGCAGGGATGGGCTCCTACGAGCAGTACTTC. Protein: CASSRAGMGSYEQYF. V and J are TRBV18 and TRBJ2-7, with a possible D match to TRBD1 (5 bases). Germline values: CDR1 KGHSH, CDR2 LQKENI. The CDR3 is made up of 15 amino acids. V was shortened by 4 bases and J by 0 bases, with 13 bases between the two germline ends. Supplemented by reference TRBV18 and TRBJ2-7, the full variable domain reads NAGVMQNPRHLVRRRGQEARLRCSPMKGHSHVYWYRQLPEEGLKFMVYLQKENIIDESGMPKERFSAEFPKEGPSILRIQQVVRGDSAAYFCASSRAGMGSYEQYFGPGTRLTVT.

The chain carries TRBV4-2 and TRBJ1-1; no clear D gene. The V gene's germline CDR1 is LGHNA and CDR2 YNFKEQ. The ends were cut back, 1 base at V and 3 bases at J, with 12 bases in the middle. The CDR3 runs 15 residues. The CDR3 region is CASSQVFSEDTEAFF. The CDR3, as DNA: TGTGCCAGCAGCCAAGTGTTCTCGGAGGACACTGAAGCTTTCTTT.

V gene TRBV10-3 combines with J gene TRBJ1-1, with TRBD1 matching over 7 bases. The CDR3 length is 16 residues. From germline, CDR1 is ENHRY and CDR2 SYGVKD. V dropped 3 bases and J dropped 4; count of bases not matched to a gene: 11. DNA for the CDR3: TGTGCCATCAGTGACTCAGAAGGGGGCTGGGGCACTGAAGCTTTCTTT. Its protein product is CAISDSEGGWGTEAFF.

This chain connects TRBV7-9 to TRBJ2-7; tentative D call: TRBD2 (5 bases). The CDR3 consists of 16 residues. Germline CDR1 and CDR2: SEHNR and FQNEAQ (reference sequence). The ends were cut back, 7 bases at V and 0 bases at J, with 19 bases in the middle. In DNA, the CDR3 is TGTGCCAGCACCCAATTCGCGGGTCGCAGCTCCTACGAGCAGTACTTC. Its protein product is CASTQFAGRSSYEQYF.

The chain is built from TRBV7-9 and TRBJ2-1; 9 bases are shared with TRBD2. Germline CDR1 is SEHNR and CDR2 is FQNEAQ (reference sequence). This CDR3 has 14 amino acids. Losses at the gene ends were 2 bases for V and 14 bases for J; bases not matched to a gene: 10. The CDR3 sequence: CASSLSLAGSKKFF. In DNA form, the CDR3 reads TGTGCCAGCAGCTTAAGCCTAGCGGGGAGTAAGAAGTTCTTC.

The chain combines TRBV7-3 with TRBJ1-5; the D gene is possibly TRBD1 (5 bases). There are 12 residues in the CDR3. Looked up from germline, CDR1 is SGHTA and CDR2 is FQGTGA. Trimming pared 8 bases from V and 6 bases from J, leaving 11 bases between. This chain's CDR3 is CASRGGIQPQHF. The CDR3 DNA reads as TGTGCCAGCCGGGGGGGAATTCAGCCCCAGCATTTT.

The chain combines TRBV6-1 with TRBJ2-7; 8 positions match TRBD1. With V trimmed by 3 bases and J by 2 bases, 0 bases remained unmatched. Germline CDR1 is MNHNS and CDR2 is SASEGT. CDR3 length: 13 amino acids. Written as DNA, the CDR3 is TGTGCCAGCAGTGAGGACAGGGCCTACGAGCAGTACTTC. It encodes CASSEDRAYEQYF.

The chain links TRBV27 to TRBJ2-1; TRBD1 aligns across 9 bases. Germline assignment: CDR1 MNHEY and CDR2 SMNVEV (reference sequence). The CDR3 contains 15 residues. Losses at the gene ends were 2 bases for V and 4 bases for J; bases not matched to a gene: 3. CDR3 region: CASSLVQGAYNEQFF. CDR3 DNA sequence: TGTGCCAGCAGTTTAGTACAGGGGGCTTACAATGAGCAGTTCTTC.

The sample holds a few counts of this clone. In nucleotides, the CDR3 is TGTGCCAGCAGCTTATTTACAGGTCCTGGAAACACCATATATTTT. This sequence encodes CASSLFTGPGNTIYF. The chain links TRBV11-2 to TRBJ1-3, with a possible D match to TRBD1 (5 bases). CDR3 length equals 15 residues. Germline V gene data show CDR1 as SGHAT and CDR2 as FQNNGV. Trimming removed 2 bases at V and 2 bases at J, with 10 bases between.

The J gene is TRBJ1-3, the V gene TRBV7-3; 7 nucleotides match TRBD1. Looked up from germline, CDR1 is SGHTA and CDR2 is FQGTGA. This CDR3 comprises 18 residues. The ends lost 2 bases at V and 2 bases at J; junction bases unmatched: 12. As DNA, the CDR3 is TGTGCCAGCAGCTTAGGTGTGCGACAGGGAGTGGCTGGAAACACCATATATTTT. It translates to CASSLGVRQGVAGNTIYF.

The chain recombines TRBV7-2 with TRBJ1-1, with D unclear. The CDR3 runs to 14 residues. Looked up from germline, CDR1 is SGHTA and CDR2 is FQGNSA. V lost 4 bases to trimming and J lost 0 bases, with 9 bases between them. CDR3 nucleotide sequence: TGTGCCAGCAGCTACGCTGAGCTGAACACTGAAGCTTTCTTT. This encodes CASSYAELNTEAFF. Based on the CDR3 plus reference TRBV7-2 and TRBJ1-1, the full variable domain is GAGVSQSPSNKVTEKGKDVELRCDPISGHTALYWYRQSLGQGLEFLIYFQGNSAPDKSGLPSDRFSAERTGGSVSTLTIQRTQQEDSAVYLCASSYAELNTEAFFGQGTRLTVV.

The chain combines TRBV7-2 with TRBJ1-6; possibly TRBD1 for D (6 bases). CDR3 length: 17 amino acids. Germline-derived CDR1 and CDR2 are SGHTA and FQGNSA. The germline V and J ends were trimmed by 1 base and 8 bases, with 18 bases remaining between them. CDR3 sequence reads: CASSLVGTKAGDSPLHF. CDR3 DNA: TGTGCCAGCAGCTTAGTAGGGACAAAAGCCGGGGATTCACCCCTCCACTTT.

V and J are TRBV13 and TRBJ2-4; 10 bases are shared with TRBD1. V shed 5 bases and J 1 base; nucleotides not matched to a gene: 17. The CDR3 runs 20 residues. Germline values: CDR1 PRHDT, CDR2 FYEKMQ (reference sequence). CDR3 nucleotides: TGTGCCAGCAGCATCTCATTTTCCGGGACAGGGGTAGAGGCCAAAAACATTCAGTACTTC. Protein sequence: CASSISFSGTGVEAKNIQYF.

The chain employs TRBV5-1 and TRBJ1-2; weak D call: TRBD1 (5 bases). The CDR3 contains 14 residues. From germline, CDR1 is SGHRS and CDR2 YFSETQ. V was shortened by 1 base and J by 4 bases, with 11 bases between the two germline ends. CDR3 region: CASSLNYGGYGYTF. The CDR3 DNA sequence: TGCGCCAGCAGCTTGAATTACGGGGGCTATGGCTACACCTTC.

V usage is TRBV6-5 and J usage is TRBJ2-7; D unresolved. Germline-derived CDR1 and CDR2 are MNHEY and SVGAGI. The CDR3 loop spans 12 amino acids. Trimming pared 8 bases from V and 2 bases from J, leaving 10 bases between. In DNA form, the CDR3 reads TGTGCCAGCGGGCAGCCAACCTACGAGCAGTACTTC. Encoded protein: CASGQPTYEQYF.

This clone has only one observation. J is TRBJ2-1 and V is TRBV4-1, with TRBD2 identical over 15 bases. Per the germline V gene, CDR1 is MGHRA and CDR2 is YSYEKL. The CDR3 is 17 amino acids. Germline trimming cut 2 bases from V and 9 bases from J; bases unmatched to any gene: 8. The CDR3 loop is CASSQSGLAGGPGEQFF. The CDR3 DNA is TGCGCCAGCAGCCAATCGGGACTAGCGGGGGGTCCCGGTGAGCAGTTCTTC.

The chain joins TRBV4-3 to TRBJ2-7; D is possibly TRBD2 (6 bases). The V end was cut by 3 bases, the J end by 2 bases, with 14 bases between. CDR3 length: 15 amino acids. Germline V gene lookup returns CDR1 LGHNA and CDR2 YSLEER. For the CDR3, the DNA is TGCGCCAGCAGCCAGCATAGTACGGGGGCCTACGAGCAGTACTTC. This codes for CASSQHSTGAYEQYF.

The chain joins TRBV27 to TRBJ1-1; TRBD1 is a possible D gene (5 bases). Germline V gene data show CDR1 as MNHEY and CDR2 as SMNVEV (reference sequence). This CDR3 has 15 amino acids. The V gene lost 4 bases and the J gene lost 11 bases, with 23 bases spanning the gap. The CDR3 is CASSSYPPDNGWAFF. CDR3 bases: TGTGCCAGCAGTTCCTACCCCCCGGACAATGGTTGGGCTTTCTTT.

The DNA for the CDR3 is TGTGCCGCCAAGCAGGGGGCATGGCAGCCCCAGCATTTT. Translating gives CAAKQGAWQPQHF. The rearrangement uses TRBV2 and TRBJ1-5, with 8 bases fitting TRBD1. Germline-derived CDR1 and CDR2 are SNHLY and FYNNEI. The CDR3 consists of 13 residues. Losses at the gene ends were 11 bases for V and 7 bases for J; bases not matched to a gene: 10.

The V call is TRBV4-3, the J call TRBJ1-2; possibly TRBD1 for D (5 bases). Germline CDR1 and CDR2: LGHNA and YSLEER. The length of the CDR3 is 15 residues. Trimming cost V 0 bases and J 4 bases, with 12 bases left between them. CDR3 coding DNA: TGCGCCAGCAGCCAAGAAAAGGGGCGTAGCTATGGCTACACCTTC. Its translation is CASSQEKGRSYGYTF.

The rearrangement uses TRBV4-2 and TRBJ2-6; D gene unclear. The germline CDR1 and CDR2 sequences are LGHNA and YNFKEQ. This CDR3 has 16 residues. Trimming took off 0 bases at V and 0 bases at J, with 6 bases between the two ends. CDR3 in DNA: TGTGCCAGCAGCCAAGATACAAACTCTGGGGCCAACGTCCTGACTTTC. Translation: CASSQDTNSGANVLTF.

This sequence joins TRBV3-1 (or the pseudogene TRBV3-2) and TRBJ2-1; possible D gene TRBD2, 5 bases. CDR3 length: 17 amino acids. The germline V and J ends were trimmed by 0 bases and 5 bases, with 17 bases remaining between them. Germline loops: CDR1 LGHDT, CDR2 YNNKEL (reference sequence). CDR3 in amino acids: CASSQDKWLTIDNEQFF. CDR3 DNA sequence: TGTGCCAGCAGCCAAGATAAATGGTTGACTATAGACAATGAGCAGTTCTTC.

The chain is built from TRBV4-3 and TRBJ2-2, with 12 positions matching TRBD2. V lost 1 base to trimming and J lost 4 bases; unmatched junction nucleotides: 1. From germline, CDR1 is LGHNA and CDR2 YSLEER. The CDR3 has 16 residues. The CDR3 DNA is TGCGCCAGCAGCCAAGGACTAGCGGGGGTCACCGGGGAGCTGTTTTTT. Amino acid sequence: CASSQGLAGVTGELFF.

This chain links TRBV5-4 with TRBJ2-5; D might be TRBD2 (7 bases). This CDR3 contains 16 residues. The germline gives CDR1 SGHNT, CDR2 YYREEE (reference sequence). Between the trimmed V and J ends, which lost 3 bases and 3 bases, there was a span of 18 bases. The CDR3 protein is CASSSAGAPREETQYF. For the CDR3, the DNA is TGTGCCAGCAGCTCGGCGGGGGCCCCCAGGGAAGAGACCCAGTACTTC.